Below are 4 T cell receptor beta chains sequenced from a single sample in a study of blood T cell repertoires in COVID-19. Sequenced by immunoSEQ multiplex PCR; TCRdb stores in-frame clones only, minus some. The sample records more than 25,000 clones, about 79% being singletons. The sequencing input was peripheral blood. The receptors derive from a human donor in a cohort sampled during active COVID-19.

For the CDR3, the DNA is TGTGCCAGCAGTTCCCGCGGGACAGAACAAGAGACCCAGTACTTC. Protein: CASSSRGTEQETQYF. The chain employs TRBV6-5 and TRBJ2-5, with D possibly matching TRBD1 (7 bases). CDR1 is MNHEY, CDR2 SVGAGI, per germline. The CDR3 is 15 residues long. Between the trimmed V and J ends, which lost 4 bases and 2 bases, there was a span of 14 bases.

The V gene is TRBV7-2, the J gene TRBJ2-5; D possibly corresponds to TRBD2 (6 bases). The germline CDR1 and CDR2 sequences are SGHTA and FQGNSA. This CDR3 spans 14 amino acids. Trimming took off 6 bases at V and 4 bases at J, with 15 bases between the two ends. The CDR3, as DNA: TGTGCCAGCAGTAGAACTAGCTCGGGAGAGACCCAGTACTTC. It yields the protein CASSRTSSGETQYF.

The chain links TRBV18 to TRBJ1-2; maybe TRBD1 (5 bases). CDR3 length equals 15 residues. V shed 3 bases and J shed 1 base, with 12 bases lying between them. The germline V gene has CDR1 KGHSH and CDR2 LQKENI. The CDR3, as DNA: TGTGCCAGCTCACCTAGCGGGGGATTTAACTATGGCTACACCTTC. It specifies CASSPSGGFNYGYTF.

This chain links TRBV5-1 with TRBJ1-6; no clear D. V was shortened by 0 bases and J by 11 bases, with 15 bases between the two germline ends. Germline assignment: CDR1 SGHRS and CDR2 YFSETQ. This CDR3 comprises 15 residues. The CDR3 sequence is CASSLGDTPWAPLHF. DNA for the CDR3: TGCGCCAGCAGCTTGGGAGACACCCCCTGGGCACCCCTCCACTTT.